The next 2 T cell receptor beta chains were all read from a single sample in a study of blood T cell repertoires in COVID-19. Profiled with immunoSEQ multiplex PCR; TCRdb holds only in-frame clones, not every one. The data show hundreds of thousands of clones, with 80% to 90% seen just once and 8% to 13% held by the top ten. Sequenced: peripheral blood. The receptors shown here come from a woman aged 80 or over with acute or convalescent COVID-19.

The rearrangement links TRBV5-1 to TRBJ1-2, with 8 positions matching TRBD1. There are 14 residues in the CDR3. Germline CDR1 is SGHRS and CDR2 is YFSETQ. Trimming cost V 4 bases and J 5 bases; bases outside gene matches: 7. Written as DNA, the CDR3 is TGCGCCAGCAGCGCGCAGGGGGCCGAATATGGCTACACCTTC. Amino acid sequence: CASSAQGAEYGYTF. The whole variable domain, remainder taken from reference TRBV5-1 and TRBJ1-2, is KAGVTQTPRYLIKTRGQQVTLSCSPISGHRSVSWYQQTPGQGLQFLFEYFSETQRNKGNFPGRFSGRQFSNSRSEMNVSTLELGDSALYLCASSAQGAEYGYTFGSGTRLTVV.

The chain couples TRBV19 to TRBJ2-5; unclear D gene. The CDR3 has 13 amino acids. Deletions cut 5 bases from V and 2 bases from J, with 9 bases between. Germline loops: CDR1 LNHDA, CDR2 SQIVND (reference sequence). The CDR3 bases are TGTGCCAGTAGTGACACCTCACAAGAGACCCAGTACTTC. This sequence encodes CASSDTSQETQYF. Combining the CDR3 with reference TRBV19 and TRBJ2-5 gives the whole variable domain DGGITQSPKYLFRKEGQNVTLSCEQNLNHDAMYWYRQDPGQGLRLIYYSQIVNDFQKGDIAEGYSVSREKKESFPLTVTSAQKNPTAFYLCASSDTSQETQYFGPGTRLLVL.